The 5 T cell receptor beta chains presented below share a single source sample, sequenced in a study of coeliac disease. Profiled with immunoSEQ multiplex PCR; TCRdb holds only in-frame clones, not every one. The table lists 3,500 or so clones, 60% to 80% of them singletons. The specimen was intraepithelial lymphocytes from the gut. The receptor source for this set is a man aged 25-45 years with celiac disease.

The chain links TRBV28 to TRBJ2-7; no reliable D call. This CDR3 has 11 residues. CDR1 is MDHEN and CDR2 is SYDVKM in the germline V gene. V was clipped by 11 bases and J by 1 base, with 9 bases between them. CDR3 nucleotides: TGTGCCTCCCTAAGTTCCTACGAGCAGTACTTC. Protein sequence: CASLSSYEQYF.

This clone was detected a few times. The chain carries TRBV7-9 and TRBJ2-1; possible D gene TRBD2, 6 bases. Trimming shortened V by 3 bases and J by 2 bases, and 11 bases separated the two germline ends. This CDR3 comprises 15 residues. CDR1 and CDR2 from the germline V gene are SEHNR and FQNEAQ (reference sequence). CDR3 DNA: TGTGCCAGCAGCTTCCGGGAGTCGGCCTACAATGAGCAGTTCTTC. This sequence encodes CASSFRESAYNEQFF.

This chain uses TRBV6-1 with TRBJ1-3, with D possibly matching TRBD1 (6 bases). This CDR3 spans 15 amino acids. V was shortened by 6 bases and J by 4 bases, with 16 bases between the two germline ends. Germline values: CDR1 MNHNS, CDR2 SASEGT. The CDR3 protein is CASSRGWGRGNTIYF. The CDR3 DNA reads TGTGCCAGCAGCCGGGGATGGGGGCGCGGAAACACCATATATTTT.

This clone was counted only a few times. CDR3 in amino acids: CTSSNRDRGFGEQFF. CDR3 in DNA: TGCACCAGCAGCAACCGGGACAGGGGGTTTGGTGAGCAGTTCTTC. The chain recombines TRBV1 with TRBJ2-1; the D call TRBD1 from the table was never checked on the DNA. TRBV1 is reported as a pseudogene. CDR3 size: 15 residues.

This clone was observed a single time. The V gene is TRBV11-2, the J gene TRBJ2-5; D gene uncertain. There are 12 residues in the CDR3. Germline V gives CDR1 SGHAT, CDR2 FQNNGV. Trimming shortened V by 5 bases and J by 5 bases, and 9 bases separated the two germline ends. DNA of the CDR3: TGTGCCAGCAGCCTTGTGAGTGAGACCCAGTACTTC. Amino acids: CASSLVSETQYF.